A selection of T cell receptor beta chains follows, all from one sample in a study of CD8+CD57+ T cells in acquired aplastic anemia. TCRdb called the reads again in MiXCR, with one record for every CDR3 protein. The repertoire holds around 170,000 distinct CDR3 sequences, 46% seen once, with about 2.9% in the top ten. Sequenced sample: sorted CD4+, CD8+, or CD8+CD57+ T cells (not recorded which) from PBMCs. These receptors came from a human donor in good health. Both conserved end residues are part of each CDR3. The order of the fields is V gene, J gene, D gene, clone size, CDR3 length, CDR3 DNA, CDR3 protein. A D gene is named only where the DNA matches it firmly. Only some rows state a clone size, as once, few, many or a class for expanded clones.

V: TRBV10-2
J: TRBJ1-2
D: NA
size: many
length: 13
DNA: TGCGCCAGCAGTGATATGGTTCTCTATGGCTACACCTTC
CDR3: CASSDMVLYGYTF

V: TRBV7-6
J: TRBJ2-1
D: NA
size: NA
length: 14
DNA: TGTGCCAGCACCCCGTTGGGGGGTTACAATGAGCAGTTCTTC
CDR3: CASTPLGGYNEQFF

V: TRBV12-3/TRBV12-4
J: TRBJ1-2
D: NA
size: many
length: 13
DNA: TGTGCCAGCAGCGTTACAGCTAACTATGGCTACACCTTC
CDR3: CASSVTANYGYTF

V: TRBV12-3/TRBV12-4
J: TRBJ2-7
D: NA
size: NA
length: 13
DNA: TGTGCCAGCAGTTTGTCCGAGGTCTACGAGCAGTACTTC
CDR3: CASSLSEVYEQYF

V: TRBV7-6
J: TRBJ2-5
D: TRBD2
size: few
length: 14
DNA: TGTGCCAGCAGCTCCGGACTAGCTGGAGAGACCCAGTACTTC
CDR3: CASSSGLAGETQYF

V: TRBV15
J: TRBJ2-7
D: TRBD2
size: NA
length: 18
DNA: TGTGCCACCAGCAGCACCTGGGGGGGTAATAGCTCCTACTACGAGCAGTACTTC
CDR3: CATSSTWGGNSSYYEQYF

V: TRBV29-1
J: TRBJ1-1
D: NA
size: NA
length: 12
DNA: TGCAGCGCCGACCGGGGGAACACTGAAGCTTTCTTT
CDR3: CSADRGNTEAFF

V: TRBV6-1
J: TRBJ2-7
D: TRBD2
size: many
length: 15
DNA: TGTGCCAGCAGTGAAGCAAGACTAGCGGCCTACGAGCAGTACTTC
CDR3: CASSEARLAAYEQYF

V: TRBV2
J: TRBJ1-1
D: NA
size: few
length: 13
DNA: TGTGCCAGCAGTACCGCTATGAACACTGAAGCTTTCTTT
CDR3: CASSTAMNTEAFF

V: TRBV4-1
J: TRBJ2-7
D: NA
size: many
length: 15
DNA: TGCGCCAGCAGCCAACCAACGGCGCGGATCTACGAGCAGTACTTC
CDR3: CASSQPTARIYEQYF

V: TRBV24-1
J: TRBJ2-2
D: TRBD2
size: many
length: 17
DNA: TGTGCCACCAGTGATGCAGGACTAGCGGGAGTCCCCGGGGAGCTGTTTTTT
CDR3: CATSDAGLAGVPGELFF

V: TRBV5-6
J: TRBJ1-6
D: TRBD1
size: many
length: 15
DNA: TGTGCCAGCAGCTTGGGGAGGGGGCTTAATTCACCCCTCCACTTT
CDR3: CASSLGRGLNSPLHF

V: TRBV24-1
J: TRBJ2-1
D: TRBD1
size: many
length: 16
DNA: TGTGCCACCAGTGACACCGGGACAGCCTTTGGGGATGAGCAGTTCTTC
CDR3: CATSDTGTAFGDEQFF

V: TRBV2
J: TRBJ1-1
D: NA
size: many
length: 14
DNA: TGTGCCAGCAGAGCGACCTGGGCGGGCACTGAAGCTTTCTTT
CDR3: CASRATWAGTEAFF

V: TRBV7-9
J: TRBJ2-7
D: TRBD1
size: NA
length: 12
DNA: TGTGCCAGCAGCTGGGGACAGCACGAGCAGTACTTC
CDR3: CASSWGQHEQYF

V: TRBV15
J: TRBJ2-7
D: NA
size: NA
length: 13
DNA: TGTGCCACCAGCGCGACGGGATCGGGTGAGCAGTACTTC
CDR3: CATSATGSGEQYF

V: TRBV29-1
J: TRBJ2-1
D: TRBD2
size: NA
length: 13
DNA: TGCAGCGTTGAAGACCCAGCGGGGTATGAGCAGTTCTTC
CDR3: CSVEDPAGYEQFF

V: TRBV20-1
J: TRBJ1-5
D: NA
size: many
length: 16
DNA: TGCAGTGCGATACGGGACATAGGAATCAGCAATCAGCCCCAGCATTTT
CDR3: CSAIRDIGISNQPQHF

V: TRBV27
J: TRBJ2-5
D: NA
size: few
length: 15
DNA: TGTGCCAGCAGTTTATCTTCAGGGTCGGGAGAGACCCAGTACTTC
CDR3: CASSLSSGSGETQYF

V: TRBV19
J: TRBJ2-4
D: TRBD1
size: NA
length: 13
DNA: TGTGCCACCGTGGCGGACAGGGTAAACATTCAGTACTTC
CDR3: CATVADRVNIQYF

V: TRBV7-6
J: TRBJ2-2
D: NA
size: NA
length: 13
DNA: TGTGCCAGCAGCTGGGACTGGTCCGGGGAGCTGTTTTTT
CDR3: CASSWDWSGELFF

V: TRBV19
J: TRBJ1-5
D: NA
size: NA
length: 14
DNA: TGTGCCAGTAGTAGGGAGCGGGGCAATCAGCCCCAGCATTTT
CDR3: CASSRERGNQPQHF

V: TRBV12-3/TRBV12-4
J: TRBJ1-4
D: NA
size: NA
length: 15
DNA: TGTGCCAGCAGTTTTTGGGGCAGCGCCTCTTCCCTCCGGCTTTTT
CDR3: CASSFWGSASSLRLF

V: TRBV6-4
J: TRBJ2-3
D: NA
size: NA
length: 14
DNA: TGTGCCAGCAGTGACTCGGATCCTACAGATACGCAGTATTTT
CDR3: CASSDSDPTDTQYF

V: TRBV11-1
J: TRBJ2-7
D: NA
size: few
length: 17
DNA: TGTGCCAGCAGCTTAGCGCGGGGCCGGGGTTCCTCCTACGAGCAGTACTTC
CDR3: CASSLARGRGSSYEQYF

V: TRBV10-3
J: TRBJ1-5
D: NA
size: NA
length: 15
DNA: TGTGCCATCAGTGAGTGGGGGAAGGCGGATCAGCCCCAGCATTTT
CDR3: CAISEWGKADQPQHF